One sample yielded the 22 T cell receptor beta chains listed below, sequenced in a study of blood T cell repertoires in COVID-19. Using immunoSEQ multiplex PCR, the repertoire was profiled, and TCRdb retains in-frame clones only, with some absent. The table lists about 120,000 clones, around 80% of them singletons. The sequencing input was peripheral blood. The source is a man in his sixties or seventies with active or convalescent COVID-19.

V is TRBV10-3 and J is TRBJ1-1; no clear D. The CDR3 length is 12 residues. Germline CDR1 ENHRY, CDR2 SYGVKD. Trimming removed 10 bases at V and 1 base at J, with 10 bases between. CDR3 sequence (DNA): TGTGCCACCAAAGCAACGAACACTGAAGCTTTCTTT. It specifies CATKATNTEAFF.

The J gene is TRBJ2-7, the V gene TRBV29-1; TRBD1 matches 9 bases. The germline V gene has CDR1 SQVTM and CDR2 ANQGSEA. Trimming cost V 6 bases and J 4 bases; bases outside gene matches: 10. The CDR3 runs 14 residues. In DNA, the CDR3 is TGCAGCGTCTCACCGGGACAGGGCCAATACGAGCAGTACTTC. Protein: CSVSPGQGQYEQYF.

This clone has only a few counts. Here the CDR3 DNA reads TGTGCCAGCGCGGACAGGGGGTATCAGCCCCAGCATTTT. Translation: CASADRGYQPQHF. This chain joins TRBV28 and TRBJ1-5; TRBD1 matches at 10 bases. Germline V gene lookup returns CDR1 MDHEN and CDR2 SYDVKM. The CDR3 is 13 amino acids. Trimming removed 8 bases from V and 5 bases from J; junction bases left unmatched: 3. Based on the CDR3 plus reference TRBV28 and TRBJ1-5, the full variable domain is DVKVTQSSRYLVKRTGEKVFLECVQDMDHENMFWYRQDPGLGLRLIYFSYDVKMKEKGDIPEGYSVSREKKERFSLILESASTNQTSMYLCASADRGYQPQHFGDGTRLSIL.

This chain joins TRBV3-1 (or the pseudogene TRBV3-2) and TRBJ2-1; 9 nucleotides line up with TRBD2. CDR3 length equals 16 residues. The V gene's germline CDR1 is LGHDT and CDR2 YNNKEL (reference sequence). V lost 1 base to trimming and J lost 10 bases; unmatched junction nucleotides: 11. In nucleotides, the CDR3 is TGTGCCAGCAGCCAAGTTTTGCTAGCGGGGAAGAACGAGCAGTTCTTC. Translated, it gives CASSQVLLAGKNEQFF.

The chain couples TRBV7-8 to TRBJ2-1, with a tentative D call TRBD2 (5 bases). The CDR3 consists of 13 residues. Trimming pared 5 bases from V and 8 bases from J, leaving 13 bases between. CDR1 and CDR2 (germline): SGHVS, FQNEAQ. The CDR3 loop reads CASSLGGIDEQFF. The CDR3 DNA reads TGTGCCAGCAGCCTAGGAGGTATAGATGAGCAGTTCTTC. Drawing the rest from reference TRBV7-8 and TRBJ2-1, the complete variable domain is GAGVSQSPRYKVAKRGQDVALRCDPISGHVSLFWYQQALGQGPEFLTYFQNEAQLDKSGLPSDRFFAERPEGSVSTLKIQRTQQEDSAVYLCASSLGGIDEQFFGPGTRLTVL.

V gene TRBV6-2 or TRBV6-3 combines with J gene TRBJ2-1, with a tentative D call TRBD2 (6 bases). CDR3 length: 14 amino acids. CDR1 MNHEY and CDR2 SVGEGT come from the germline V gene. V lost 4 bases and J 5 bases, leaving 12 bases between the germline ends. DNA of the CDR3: TGTGCCAGCAGTTCTGCCGGGGGTCACAATGAGCAGTTCTTC. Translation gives CASSSAGGHNEQFF.

The CDR3 protein is CASSPGTGVSGANVLTF. In DNA form, the CDR3 reads TGTGCCAGCAGCCCTGGGACAGGGGTCTCTGGGGCCAACGTCCTGACTTTC. The J gene is TRBJ2-6, the V gene TRBV28, with 10 bases matching TRBD1. V shed 6 bases and J 0 bases; nucleotides not matched to a gene: 5. The CDR3 length is 17 residues. Germline loops: CDR1 MDHEN, CDR2 SYDVKM.

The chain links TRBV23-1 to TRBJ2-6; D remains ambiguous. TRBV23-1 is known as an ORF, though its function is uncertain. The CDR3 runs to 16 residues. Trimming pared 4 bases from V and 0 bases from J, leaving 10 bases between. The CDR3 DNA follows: TGCGCCAGCAGTCTCCCCCCCAGCTCTGGGGCCAACGTCCTGACTTTC. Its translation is CASSLPPSSGANVLTF.

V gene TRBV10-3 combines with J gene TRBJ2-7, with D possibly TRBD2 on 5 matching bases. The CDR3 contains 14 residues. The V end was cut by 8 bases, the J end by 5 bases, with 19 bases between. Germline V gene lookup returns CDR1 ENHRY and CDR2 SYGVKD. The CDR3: CAISPREGTDEQYF. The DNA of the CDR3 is TGTGCCATCTCCCCACGAGAGGGAACCGACGAGCAGTACTTC.

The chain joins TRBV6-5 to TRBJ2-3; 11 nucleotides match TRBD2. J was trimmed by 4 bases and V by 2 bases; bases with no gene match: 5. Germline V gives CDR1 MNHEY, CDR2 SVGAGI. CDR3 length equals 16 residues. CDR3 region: CASSYHSGRAADTQYF. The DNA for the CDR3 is TGTGCCAGCAGTTACCATAGCGGGAGGGCCGCAGATACGCAGTATTTT.

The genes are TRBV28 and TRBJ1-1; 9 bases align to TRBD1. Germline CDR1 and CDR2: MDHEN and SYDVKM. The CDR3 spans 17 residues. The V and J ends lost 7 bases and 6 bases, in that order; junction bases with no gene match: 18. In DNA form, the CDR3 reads TGTGCCAGCAATGGTTCCACCGGGACAGGGCGGTGGGCTGAAGCTTTCTTT. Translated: CASNGSTGTGRWAEAFF.

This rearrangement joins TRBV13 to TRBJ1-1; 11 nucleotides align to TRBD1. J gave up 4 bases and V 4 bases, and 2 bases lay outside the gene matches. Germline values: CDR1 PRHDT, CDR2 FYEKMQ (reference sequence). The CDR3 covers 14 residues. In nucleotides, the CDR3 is TGTGCCAGCAGCTGGGACAGGGGGGCCACTGAAGCTTTCTTT. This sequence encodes CASSWDRGATEAFF.

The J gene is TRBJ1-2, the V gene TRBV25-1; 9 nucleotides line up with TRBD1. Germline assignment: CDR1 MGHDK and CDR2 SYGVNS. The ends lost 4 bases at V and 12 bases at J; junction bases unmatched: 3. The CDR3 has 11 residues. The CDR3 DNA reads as TGTGCCAGCAGTGGGGGACAGGGAAACACCTTC. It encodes CASSGGQGNTF.

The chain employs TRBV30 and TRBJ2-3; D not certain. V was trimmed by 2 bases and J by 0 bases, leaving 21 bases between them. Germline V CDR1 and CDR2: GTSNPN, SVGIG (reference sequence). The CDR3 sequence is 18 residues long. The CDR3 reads CAWSPPRRLVTSTDTQYF. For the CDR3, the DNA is TGTGCCTGGAGTCCCCCTCGCAGGTTGGTCACTAGCACAGATACGCAGTATTTT.

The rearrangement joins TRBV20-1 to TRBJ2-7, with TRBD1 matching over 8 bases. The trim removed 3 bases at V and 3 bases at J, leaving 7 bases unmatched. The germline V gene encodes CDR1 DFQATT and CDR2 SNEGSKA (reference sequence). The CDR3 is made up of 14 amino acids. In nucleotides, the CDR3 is TGCAGTGCTAGTTCCGGGACAGGTGGCTACGAGCAGTACTTC. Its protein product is CSASSGTGGYEQYF.

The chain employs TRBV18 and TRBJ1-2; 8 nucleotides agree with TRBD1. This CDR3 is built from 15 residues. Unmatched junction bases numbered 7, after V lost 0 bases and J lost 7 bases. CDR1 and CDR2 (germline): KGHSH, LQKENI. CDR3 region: CASSPPDRGSSGYTF. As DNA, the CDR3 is TGTGCCAGCTCACCACCTGACAGGGGATCCTCTGGCTACACCTTC.

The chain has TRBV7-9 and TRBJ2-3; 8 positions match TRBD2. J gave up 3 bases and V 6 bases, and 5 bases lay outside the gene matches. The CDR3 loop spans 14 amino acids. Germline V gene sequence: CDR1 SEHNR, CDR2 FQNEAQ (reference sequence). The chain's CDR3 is CASRAGGGTDTQYF. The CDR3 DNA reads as TGTGCCAGCAGGGCGGGAGGAGGTACAGATACGCAGTATTTT.

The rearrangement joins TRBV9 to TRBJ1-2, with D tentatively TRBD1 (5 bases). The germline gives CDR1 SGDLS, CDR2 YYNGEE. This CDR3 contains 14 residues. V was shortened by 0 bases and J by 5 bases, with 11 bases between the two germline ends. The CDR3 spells CASSVGDREYGYTF. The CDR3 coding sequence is TGTGCCAGCAGCGTAGGAGACAGAGAATATGGCTACACCTTC.

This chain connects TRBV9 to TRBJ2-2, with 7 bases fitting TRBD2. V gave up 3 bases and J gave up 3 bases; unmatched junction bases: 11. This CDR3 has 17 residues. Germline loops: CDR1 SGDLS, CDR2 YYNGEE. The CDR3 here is CASSAPRVGGDTGELFF. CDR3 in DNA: TGTGCCAGCAGCGCCCCCCGGGTTGGGGGGGACACCGGGGAGCTGTTTTTT.

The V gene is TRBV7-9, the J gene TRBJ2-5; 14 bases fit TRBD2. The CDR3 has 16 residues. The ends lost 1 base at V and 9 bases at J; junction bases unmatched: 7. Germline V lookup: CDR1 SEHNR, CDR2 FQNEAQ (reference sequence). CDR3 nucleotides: TGTGCCAGCAGCTTAGAGACTAGCGGGGGGGCGCGGGCCCAGTACTTC. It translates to CASSLETSGGARAQYF.

CDR3 bases: TGTGCCAGCAGCTTATCGGGAACGCAAGGGAGTGAGCAGTTCTTC. Translated, it gives CASSLSGTQGSEQFF. The V call is TRBV7-2, the J call TRBJ2-1; D perhaps matches TRBD2 (5 bases). From germline, CDR1 is SGHTA and CDR2 FQGNSA. The CDR3 runs 15 residues. The ends were cut back, 2 bases at V and 9 bases at J, with 17 bases in the middle.

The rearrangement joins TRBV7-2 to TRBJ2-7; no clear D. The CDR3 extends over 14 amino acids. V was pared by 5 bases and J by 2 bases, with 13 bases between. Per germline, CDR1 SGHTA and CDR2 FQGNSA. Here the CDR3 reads CASSLQTKTYEQYF. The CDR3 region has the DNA TGTGCCAGCAGCCTCCAGACAAAGACCTACGAGCAGTACTTC.